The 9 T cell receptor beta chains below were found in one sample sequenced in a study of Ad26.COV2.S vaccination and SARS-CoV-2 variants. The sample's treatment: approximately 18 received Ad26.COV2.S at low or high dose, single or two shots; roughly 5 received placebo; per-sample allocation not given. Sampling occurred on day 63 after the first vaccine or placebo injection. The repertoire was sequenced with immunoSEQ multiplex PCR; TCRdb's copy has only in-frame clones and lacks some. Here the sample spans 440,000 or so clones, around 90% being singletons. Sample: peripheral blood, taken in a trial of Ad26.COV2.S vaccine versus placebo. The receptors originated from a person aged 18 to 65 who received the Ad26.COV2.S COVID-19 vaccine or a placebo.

CDR3 sequence: CASSPGDSYEQYF. CDR3 coding DNA: TGTGCCAGCTCACCAGGGGACTCCTACGAGCAGTACTTC. The rearrangement links TRBV18 to TRBJ2-7; D gene uncertain. Germline CDR1 and CDR2: KGHSH and LQKENI. Trimming removed 2 bases from V and 0 bases from J, with 5 bases in between. This CDR3 comprises 13 residues.

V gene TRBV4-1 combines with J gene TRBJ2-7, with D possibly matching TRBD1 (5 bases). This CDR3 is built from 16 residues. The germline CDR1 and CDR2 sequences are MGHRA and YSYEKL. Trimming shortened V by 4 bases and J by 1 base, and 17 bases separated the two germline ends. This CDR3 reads CASSLRGTGLSYEQYF. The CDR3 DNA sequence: TGCGCCAGCAGCCTCAGAGGTACAGGTCTTTCCTACGAGCAGTACTTC.

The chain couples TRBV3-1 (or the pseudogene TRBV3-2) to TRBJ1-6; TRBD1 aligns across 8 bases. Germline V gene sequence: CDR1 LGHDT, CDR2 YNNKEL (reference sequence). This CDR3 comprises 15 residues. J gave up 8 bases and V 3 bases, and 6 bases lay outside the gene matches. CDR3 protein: CASSQIGQGDSPLHF. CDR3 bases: TGTGCCAGCAGCCAGATTGGACAGGGAGATTCACCCCTCCACTTT.

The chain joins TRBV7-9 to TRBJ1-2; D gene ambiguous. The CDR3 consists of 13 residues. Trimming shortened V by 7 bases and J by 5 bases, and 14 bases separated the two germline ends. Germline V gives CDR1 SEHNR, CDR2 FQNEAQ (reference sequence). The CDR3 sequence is CASTWTARYGYTF. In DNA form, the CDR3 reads TGTGCCAGCACTTGGACGGCTAGATATGGCTACACCTTC. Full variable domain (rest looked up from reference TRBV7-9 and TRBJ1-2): DTGVSQNPRHKITKRGQNVTFRCDPISEHNRLYWYRQTLGQGPEFLTYFQNEAQLEKSRLLSDRFSAERPKGSFSTLEIQRTEQGDSAMYLCASTWTARYGYTFGSGTRLTVV.

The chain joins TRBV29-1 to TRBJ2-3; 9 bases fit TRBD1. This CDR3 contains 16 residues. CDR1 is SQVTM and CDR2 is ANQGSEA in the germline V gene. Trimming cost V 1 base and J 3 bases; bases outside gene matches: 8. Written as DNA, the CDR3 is TGCAGCGTTGAAGCCCTACGGGACAGGGTAACAGATACGCAGTATTTT. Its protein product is CSVEALRDRVTDTQYF.

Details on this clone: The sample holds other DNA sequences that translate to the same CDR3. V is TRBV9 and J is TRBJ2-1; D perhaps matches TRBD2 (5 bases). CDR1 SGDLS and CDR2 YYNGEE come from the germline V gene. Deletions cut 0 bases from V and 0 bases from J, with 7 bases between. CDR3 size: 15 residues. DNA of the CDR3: TGTGCCAGCAGCGTAGCGGGAACCTCCTACAATGAGCAGTTCTTC. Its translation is CASSVAGTSYNEQFF.

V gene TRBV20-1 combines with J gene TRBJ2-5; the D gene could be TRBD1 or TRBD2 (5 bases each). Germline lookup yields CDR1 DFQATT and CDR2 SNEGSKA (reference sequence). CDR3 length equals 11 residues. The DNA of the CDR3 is TGCGGGGGTCGGCAGCAAGAGACCCAGTACTTC. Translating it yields CGGRQQETQYF.

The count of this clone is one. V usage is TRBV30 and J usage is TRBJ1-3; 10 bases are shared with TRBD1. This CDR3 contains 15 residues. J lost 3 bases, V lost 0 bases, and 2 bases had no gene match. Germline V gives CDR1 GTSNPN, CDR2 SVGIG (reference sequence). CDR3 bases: TGTGCCTGGAGTGTAGGACAGGGGGTTGGAAACACCATATATTTT. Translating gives CAWSVGQGVGNTIYF.

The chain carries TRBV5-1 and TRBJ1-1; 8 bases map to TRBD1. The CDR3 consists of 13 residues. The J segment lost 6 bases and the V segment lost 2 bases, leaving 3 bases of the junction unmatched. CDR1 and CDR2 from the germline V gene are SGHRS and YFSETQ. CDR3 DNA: TGCGCCAGCAGCTTACAGGGGGTCGCTGAAGCTTTCTTT. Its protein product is CASSLQGVAEAFF.